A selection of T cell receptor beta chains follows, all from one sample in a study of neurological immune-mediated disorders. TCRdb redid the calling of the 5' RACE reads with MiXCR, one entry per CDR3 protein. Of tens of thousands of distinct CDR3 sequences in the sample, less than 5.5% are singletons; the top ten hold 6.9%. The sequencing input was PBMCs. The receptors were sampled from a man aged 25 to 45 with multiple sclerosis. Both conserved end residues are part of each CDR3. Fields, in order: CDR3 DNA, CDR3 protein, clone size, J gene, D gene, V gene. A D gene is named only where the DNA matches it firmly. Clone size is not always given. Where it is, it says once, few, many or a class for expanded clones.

TGCAGTGCCCCTTGGGGTAGGGGTACTGAAGCTTTCTTT CSAPWGRGTEAFF many TRBJ1-1 NA TRBV20-1
TGTGCCAGCAGTCTGGGGCTAGCGGGGGGGCGGGCCAAAAACATTCAGTACTTC CASSLGLAGGRAKNIQYF many TRBJ2-4 TRBD2 TRBV2
TGTGCCAGCAGCCCCGACAGTGGTCCCTACGAGCAGTACTTC CASSPDSGPYEQYF many TRBJ2-7 NA TRBV5-5
TGTGCCAGCAGTTTGGCAGGGGAGGCTTTTGGCTACACCTTC CASSLAGEAFGYTF many TRBJ1-2 NA TRBV12-3/TRBV12-4
TGTGCCAGCAGTTTAGCAAGGGGGGGCAAGGATGAGCAGTTCTTC CASSLARGGKDEQFF NA TRBJ2-1 NA TRBV12-3/TRBV12-4
TGCAGTGCTAGAGTGTACAGCGACAATGAGCAGTTCTTC CSARVYSDNEQFF many TRBJ2-1 NA TRBV20-1
TGCGCCAGCAGCCCCGGGACAGGGATTAACTTAGGGCAGTTCTTC CASSPGTGINLGQFF many TRBJ2-1 TRBD1 TRBV5-1
TGTGCCAGCACTTCGGGACAGCTCCTCTTAGGGACTGAAGCTTTCTTT CASTSGQLLLGTEAFF few TRBJ1-1 TRBD1 TRBV14
TGCGCCAGCAGCTTGTGGGGGATGAACACTGAAGCTTTCTTT CASSLWGMNTEAFF few TRBJ1-1 NA TRBV5-1
TGCAGTGCTAGAGGTCTAGCGGGGGTATACCGACAGGGGCAGTTCTTC CSARGLAGVYRQGQFF few TRBJ2-1 TRBD2 TRBV20-1
TGTGCCACCAGTGACAGGACAGTGACCACCGGGGAGCTGTTTTTT CATSDRTVTTGELFF NA TRBJ2-2 NA TRBV24-1
TGTGCCAGCAGCTTGAGGGAGGTCCAAAATCAGCCCCAGAATTTT CASSLREVQNQPQNF few TRBJ1-5 NA TRBV5-5
TGTGCCAGCAGCAAACTGGGGACGATTCCCTCTTCCACAGATACGCAGTATTTT CASSKLGTIPSSTDTQYF many TRBJ2-3 NA TRBV21-1
TGTGCCAGCTCACCCCCATGGGATCAGCCCCAGCATTTT CASSPPWDQPQHF NA TRBJ1-5 NA TRBV18
TGTGCCCTGGGAGAACAGGGGTTACACGAGCAGTACTTC CALGEQGLHEQYF many TRBJ2-7 TRBD1 TRBV5-4
TGCAGTGCCCCAAGGGGGCGGAAACTGTTTTTT CSAPRGRKLFF NA TRBJ1-4 TRBD1 TRBV20-1
TGTGCCATCAGTGCGATATCATCGGACGGGTTCCCCCTCTCTGGGGCCAACGTCCTGACTTTC CAISAISSDGFPLSGANVLTF many TRBJ2-6 NA TRBV10-3
TGTGCCAGCAGCGCGAGGGGGCAAAGGGCCAACGTCCTGACTTTC CASSARGQRANVLTF few TRBJ2-6 TRBD1 TRBV9
TGCAGCGTTGAAGGGGACTATGGCTACACCTTC CSVEGDYGYTF few TRBJ1-2 NA TRBV29-1
TGTGCCAGCAGAGGTGAAGGGACCCAGTACTTC CASRGEGTQYF many TRBJ2-5 NA TRBV14
TGCAGTGCTAGGTTTCGGGGAGCTAACTATGGCTACACCTTC CSARFRGANYGYTF NA TRBJ1-2 NA TRBV20-1
TGTGCCAGCAGCCAAGATCTCCGGACAGCGTCGAATGACTATGGCTACACCTTC CASSQDLRTASNDYGYTF many TRBJ1-2 NA TRBV3-1
TGTGCCAGCTTAGAAGTTTATAGTCAGACCCAGTACTTC CASLEVYSQTQYF NA TRBJ2-5 NA TRBV7-9
TGCGCCAGCAGCCGCCTACAGCTCTCTGGAAACACCATATATTTT CASSRLQLSGNTIYF few TRBJ1-3 NA TRBV4-1
TGTGCCAGCGTCGGGACAGGGGCTGGAAACACCATATATTTT CASVGTGAGNTIYF NA TRBJ1-3 TRBD1 TRBV2
TGTGCCAGCAGCCAAGAGGGGAGCGGGGTCTCCTACGAGCAGTACTTC CASSQEGSGVSYEQYF few TRBJ2-7 TRBD2 TRBV4-2
TGTGCCAGCAGCTTACGGGGGAATCAGCCCCAGAATTTT CASSLRGNQPQNF NA TRBJ1-5 NA TRBV7-6
TGTGCCAGCAGGGCCGACAGGGCGAACACTGAAGCTTTCTTT CASRADRANTEAFF many TRBJ1-1 TRBD1 TRBV6-4
TGTGCCAGCAGTTCCGAGACATATTACACTGAAGCTTTCTTT CASSSETYYTEAFF many TRBJ1-1 NA TRBV12-3/TRBV12-4
TGTGCCAGCAGCCCCGGAAGGGGCCCCTATAGCAATCAGCCCCAGCATTTT CASSPGRGPYSNQPQHF many TRBJ1-5 NA TRBV5-5
TGTGCCAGCAGCCAAGATTTGCCTGGGACAGGGAACAATGAGCAGTTCTTC CASSQDLPGTGNNEQFF many TRBJ2-1 TRBD1 TRBV4-2
TGTGCCAGCCGACGGGGTCGAAATGAAAAACTGTTTTTT CASRRGRNEKLFF many TRBJ1-4 NA TRBV12-3/TRBV12-4
TGTGCCAGCAGGGGCTCTTGGGGTTCGGCTGAAGCTTTCTTT CASRGSWGSAEAFF many TRBJ1-1 NA TRBV6-1
TGTGCCAGCAGTTTAGGGCGGGGGGGCAATGAGCAGTTCTTC CASSLGRGGNEQFF many TRBJ2-1 TRBD2 TRBV27
TGTGCCATCAGTCCCACAGGGGGTCTTTTAACTGAAGCTTTCTTT CAISPTGGLLTEAFF many TRBJ1-1 TRBD1 TRBV10-3
TGTGCCAGCAGCTTAGGATTAGGGGGGGCCATAGGTTTTAATGAGCAGTTCTTC CASSLGLGGAIGFNEQFF many TRBJ2-1 NA TRBV7-9
TGCGCCAGCAGTGAGGACAGGGAGCGGAACACTGAAGCTTTCTTT CASSEDRERNTEAFF many TRBJ1-1 TRBD1 TRBV5-1
TGTGCCAACAGGGTCGGAAACTATGGCTACACCTTC CANRVGNYGYTF many TRBJ1-2 NA TRBV7-7
TGTGCCAGCTCACCCCGACAGCACAACTATGGCTACACCTTC CASSPRQHNYGYTF many TRBJ1-2 NA TRBV18
TGCAGCGTTCGAAAACAGGGGATCACAGATACGCAGTATTTT CSVRKQGITDTQYF many TRBJ2-3 TRBD1 TRBV29-1
TGTGCCAGCAGCGTACTAGCCTACGAGCAGTACTTC CASSVLAYEQYF NA TRBJ2-7 NA TRBV5-6
TGCGCCAGCAGCTTGCAGATCTCTGGGGCCAACGTCCTGACTTTC CASSLQISGANVLTF many TRBJ2-6 NA TRBV5-1
TGTGCCAGCAGCGTAGAAAGGAACACTGAAGCTTTCTTT CASSVERNTEAFF few TRBJ1-1 NA TRBV9
TGTGCCAGCAGTTCTCGCGATGGGGTCGAAGCTTTCTTT CASSSRDGVEAFF many TRBJ1-1 NA TRBV6-5
TGTGCCAGCAGTTCCTGGGGGCAGCTTGACACTGAAGCTTTCTTT CASSSWGQLDTEAFF many TRBJ1-1 NA TRBV12-3/TRBV12-4
TGCAGCGCAGAGTGGGGTAGTGGATCCAATGAGCAGTTCTTC CSAEWGSGSNEQFF medium-sized TRBJ2-1 NA TRBV29-1
TGTGCCAGCAGTTTTGCAAACACTGAAGCTTTCTTT CASSFANTEAFF many TRBJ1-1 NA TRBV12-3/TRBV12-4
TGCAGCGCCCCGGGGAGGTGGAATTCACCCCTCCACTTT CSAPGRWNSPLHF many TRBJ1-6 NA TRBV29-1
TGCGCCAGCTCCTTACTGGGACCTATCAACACTGAAGCTTTCTTT CASSLLGPINTEAFF many TRBJ1-1 NA TRBV5-1
TGTGCCACCAGACGGGCGGGGGAGAGCACAGATACGCAGTATTTT CATRRAGESTDTQYF many TRBJ2-3 TRBD2 TRBV15
TGTGCCAGCAGTTTATTTGGGGGGGCCGGGGCGACCACTGAAGCTTTCTTT CASSLFGGAGATTEAFF few TRBJ1-1 NA TRBV27
TGTGCCAGCAGACAGTCTTCTGGGCAGCCCCAGCATTTT CASRQSSGQPQHF many TRBJ1-5 NA TRBV2
TGTGCCAGCAGGAGAGCCACAGATACGCAGTATTTT CASRRATDTQYF many TRBJ2-3 NA TRBV12-3/TRBV12-4
TGCGCCAGCAGCTTCCCTGAGGGGGTTGAGACCCAGTACTTC CASSFPEGVETQYF many TRBJ2-5 NA TRBV5-1
TGCGCCAGCAGCTTGCCAGCGGGGGAAGAGACCCAGTACTTC CASSLPAGEETQYF few TRBJ2-5 TRBD2 TRBV5-1
TGTGCCACCAGCAGAGAACCAAGCGGGGGGGCATACACCGGGGAGCTGTTTTTT CATSREPSGGAYTGELFF many TRBJ2-2 TRBD2 TRBV15
TGCGCCAGCAGCTTGGCTGGGCGGACGAACACTGAAGCTTTCTTT CASSLAGRTNTEAFF many TRBJ1-1 NA TRBV5-1
TGCGCCAGCAGCGCGCGGGACAGATCGAGCACTGAAGCTTTCTTT CASSARDRSSTEAFF few TRBJ1-1 TRBD1 TRBV5-1
TGCAGTGCCGGCTTACCCCTCACAGGGGCCGGGGAATATGGCTACACCTTC CSAGLPLTGAGEYGYTF many TRBJ1-2 TRBD1 TRBV20-1